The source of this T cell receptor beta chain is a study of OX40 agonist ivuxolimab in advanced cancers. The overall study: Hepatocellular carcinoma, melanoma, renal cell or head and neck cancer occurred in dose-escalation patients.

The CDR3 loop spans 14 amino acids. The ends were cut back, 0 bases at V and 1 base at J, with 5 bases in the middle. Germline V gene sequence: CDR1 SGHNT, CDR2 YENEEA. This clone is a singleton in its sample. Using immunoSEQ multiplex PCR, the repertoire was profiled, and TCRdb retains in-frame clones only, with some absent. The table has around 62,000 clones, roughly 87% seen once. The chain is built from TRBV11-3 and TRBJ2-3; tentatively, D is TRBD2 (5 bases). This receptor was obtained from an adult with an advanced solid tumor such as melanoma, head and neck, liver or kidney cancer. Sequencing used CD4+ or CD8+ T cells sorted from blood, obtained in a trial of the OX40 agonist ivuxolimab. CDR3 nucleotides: TGTGCCAGCAGCTTAGAGGAGGGCACAGATACGCAGTATTTT. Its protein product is CASSLEEGTDTQYF.